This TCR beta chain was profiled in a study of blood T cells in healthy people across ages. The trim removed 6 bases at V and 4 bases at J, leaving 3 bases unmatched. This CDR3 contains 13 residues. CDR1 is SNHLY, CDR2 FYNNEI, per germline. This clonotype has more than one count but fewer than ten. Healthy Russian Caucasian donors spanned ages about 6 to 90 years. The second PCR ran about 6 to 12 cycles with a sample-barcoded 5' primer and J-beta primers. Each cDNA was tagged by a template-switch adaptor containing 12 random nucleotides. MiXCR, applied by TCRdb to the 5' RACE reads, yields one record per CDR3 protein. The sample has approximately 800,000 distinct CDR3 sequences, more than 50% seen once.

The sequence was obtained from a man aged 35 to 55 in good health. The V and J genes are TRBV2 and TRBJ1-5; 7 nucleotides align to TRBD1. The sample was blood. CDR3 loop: CASRIQGNQPQHF. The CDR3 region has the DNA TGTGCCAGCAGGATACAGGGGAATCAGCCCCAGCATTTT.